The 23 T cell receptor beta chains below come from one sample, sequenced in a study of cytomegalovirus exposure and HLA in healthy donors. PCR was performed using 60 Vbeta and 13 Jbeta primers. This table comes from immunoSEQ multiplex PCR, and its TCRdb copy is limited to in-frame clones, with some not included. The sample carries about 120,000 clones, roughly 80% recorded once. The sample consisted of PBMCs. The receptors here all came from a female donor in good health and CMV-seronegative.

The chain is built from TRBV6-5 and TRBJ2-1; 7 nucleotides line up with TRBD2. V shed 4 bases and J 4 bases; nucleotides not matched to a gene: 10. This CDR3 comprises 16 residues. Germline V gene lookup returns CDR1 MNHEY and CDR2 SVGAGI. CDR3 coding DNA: TGTGCCAGCAGTTCGCCCGGGACTAAGGTGTACAATGAGCAGTTCTTC. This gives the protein CASSSPGTKVYNEQFF.

This chain's CDR3 is CAWSVRAGVSTDTQYF. The CDR3 nucleotides read TGTGCCTGGAGTGTGCGAGCGGGGGTGAGCACAGATACGCAGTATTTT. The chain joins TRBV30 to TRBJ2-3, with 8 bases matching TRBD2. J was trimmed by 0 bases and V by 0 bases; bases with no gene match: 5. The CDR3 covers 16 residues. The germline V gene encodes CDR1 GTSNPN and CDR2 SVGIG (reference sequence).

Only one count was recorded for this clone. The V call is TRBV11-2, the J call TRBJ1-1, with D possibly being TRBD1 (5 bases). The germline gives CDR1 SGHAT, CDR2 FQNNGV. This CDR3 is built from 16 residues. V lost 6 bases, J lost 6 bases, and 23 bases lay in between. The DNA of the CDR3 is TGTGCCAGCAGGCGTGGCGCGGGGGGTAAGCGGGCTGAAGCTTTCTTT. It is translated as CASRRGAGGKRAEAFF.

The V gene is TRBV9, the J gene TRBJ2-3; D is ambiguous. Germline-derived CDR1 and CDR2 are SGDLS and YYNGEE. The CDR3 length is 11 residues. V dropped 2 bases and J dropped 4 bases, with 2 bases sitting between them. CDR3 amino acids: CASSVADTQYF. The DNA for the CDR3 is TGTGCCAGCAGCGTCGCAGATACGCAGTATTTT.

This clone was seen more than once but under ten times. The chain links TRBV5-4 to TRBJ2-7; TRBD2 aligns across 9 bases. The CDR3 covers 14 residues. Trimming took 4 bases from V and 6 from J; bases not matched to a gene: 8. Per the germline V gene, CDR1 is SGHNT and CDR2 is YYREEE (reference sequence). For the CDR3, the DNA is TGTGCCAGCAGCGGAAGCGGGGGGCAGGCCGAGCAGTACTTC. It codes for CASSGSGGQAEQYF.

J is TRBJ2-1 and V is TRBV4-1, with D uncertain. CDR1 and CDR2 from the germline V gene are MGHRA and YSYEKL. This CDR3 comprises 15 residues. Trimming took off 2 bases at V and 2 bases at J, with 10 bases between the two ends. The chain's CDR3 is CASSQLSSAYNEQFF. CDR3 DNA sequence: TGCGCCAGCAGCCAACTATCGTCCGCCTACAATGAGCAGTTCTTC.

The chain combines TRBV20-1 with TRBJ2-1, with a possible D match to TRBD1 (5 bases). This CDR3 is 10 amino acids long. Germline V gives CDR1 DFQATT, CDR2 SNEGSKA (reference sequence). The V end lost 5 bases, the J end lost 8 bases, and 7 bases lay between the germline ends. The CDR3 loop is CSAVGHEQFF. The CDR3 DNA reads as TGCAGTGCTGTGGGGCATGAGCAGTTCTTC.

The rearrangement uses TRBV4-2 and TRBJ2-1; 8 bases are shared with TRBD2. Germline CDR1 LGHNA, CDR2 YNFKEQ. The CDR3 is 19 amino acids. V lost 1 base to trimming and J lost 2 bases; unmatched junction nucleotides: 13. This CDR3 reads CASSQALEIPSGPYNEQFF. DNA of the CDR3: TGTGCCAGCAGCCAAGCCTTGGAGATACCTAGCGGGCCCTACAATGAGCAGTTCTTC.

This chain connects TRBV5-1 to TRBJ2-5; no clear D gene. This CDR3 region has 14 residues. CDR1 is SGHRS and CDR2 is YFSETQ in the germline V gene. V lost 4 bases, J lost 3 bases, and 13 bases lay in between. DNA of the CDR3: TGCGCCAGCAGCGCCTCCGGCGGTGAAGAGACCCAGTACTTC. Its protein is CASSASGGEETQYF.

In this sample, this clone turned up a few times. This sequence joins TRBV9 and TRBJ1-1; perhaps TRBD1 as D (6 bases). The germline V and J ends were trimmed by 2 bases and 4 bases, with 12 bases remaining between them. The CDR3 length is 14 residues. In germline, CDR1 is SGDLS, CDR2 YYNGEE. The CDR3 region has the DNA TGTGCCAGCAGCGTTGGAGGGGGGGGCACTGAAGCTTTCTTT. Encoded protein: CASSVGGGGTEAFF.

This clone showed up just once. CDR3 nucleotide sequence: TGCGCCAGCAGTTCCACGGGTAAGACTGAAGCTTTCTTT. Protein sequence: CASSSTGKTEAFF. This chain uses TRBV10-1 with TRBJ1-1; D not certain. V lost 5 bases and J lost 5, with 12 bases in between. Germline V gene lookup returns CDR1 WNHNN and CDR2 SYGVQD (reference sequence). The CDR3 sequence is 13 residues long.

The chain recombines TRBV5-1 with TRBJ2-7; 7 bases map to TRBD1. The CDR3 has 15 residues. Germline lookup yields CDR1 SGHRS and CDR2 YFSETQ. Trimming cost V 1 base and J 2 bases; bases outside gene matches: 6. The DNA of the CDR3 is TGCGCCAGCAGCTTGTTCCCAGGGGGAGCCTACGAGCAGTACTTC. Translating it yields CASSLFPGGAYEQYF.

CDR3 sequence reads: CASSLARLMGQGITQGYTF. The CDR3, as DNA: TGTGCCAGCAGCTTAGCGAGACTCATGGGACAGGGGATAACTCAAGGCTACACCTTC. This chain joins TRBV7-8 and TRBJ1-2; 10 nucleotides agree with TRBD1. Per germline, CDR1 SGHVS and CDR2 FQNEAQ. The ends lost 0 bases at V and 8 bases at J; junction bases unmatched: 18. This CDR3 has 19 amino acids. The variable domain in full, with the rest retrieved from reference TRBV7-8 and TRBJ1-2, is GAGVSQSPRYKVAKRGQDVALRCDPISGHVSLFWYQQALGQGPEFLTYFQNEAQLDKSGLPSDRFFAERPEGSVSTLKIQRTQQEDSAVYLCASSLARLMGQGITQGYTFGSGTRLTVV.

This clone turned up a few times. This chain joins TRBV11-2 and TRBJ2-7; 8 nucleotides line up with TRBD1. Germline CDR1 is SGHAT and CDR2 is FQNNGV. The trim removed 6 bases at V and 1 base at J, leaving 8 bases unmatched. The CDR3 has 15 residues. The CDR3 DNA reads TGTGCCAGCAGAGCCGATCGGGACAGGTCCTACGAGCAGTACTTC. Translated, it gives CASRADRDRSYEQYF.

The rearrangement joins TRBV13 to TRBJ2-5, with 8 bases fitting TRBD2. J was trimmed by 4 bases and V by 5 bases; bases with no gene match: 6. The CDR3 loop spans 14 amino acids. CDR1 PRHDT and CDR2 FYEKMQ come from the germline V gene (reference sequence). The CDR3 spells CASSLRGGRETQYF. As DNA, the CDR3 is TGTGCCAGCAGCCTCCGGGGGGGCCGAGAGACCCAGTACTTC.

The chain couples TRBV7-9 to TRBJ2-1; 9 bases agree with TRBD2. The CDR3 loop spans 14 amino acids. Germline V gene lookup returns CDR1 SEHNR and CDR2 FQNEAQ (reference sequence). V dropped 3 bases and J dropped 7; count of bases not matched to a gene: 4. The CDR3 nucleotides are TGTGCCAGCAGCTTGGCGGGGGGGCCGAATGAGCAGTTCTTC. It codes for CASSLAGGPNEQFF.

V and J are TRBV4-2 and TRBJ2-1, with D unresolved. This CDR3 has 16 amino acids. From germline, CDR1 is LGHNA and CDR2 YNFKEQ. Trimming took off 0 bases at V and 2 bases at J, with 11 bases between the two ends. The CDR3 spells CASSQELGTTYNEQFF. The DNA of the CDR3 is TGTGCCAGCAGCCAAGAGCTGGGCACCACCTACAATGAGCAGTTCTTC.

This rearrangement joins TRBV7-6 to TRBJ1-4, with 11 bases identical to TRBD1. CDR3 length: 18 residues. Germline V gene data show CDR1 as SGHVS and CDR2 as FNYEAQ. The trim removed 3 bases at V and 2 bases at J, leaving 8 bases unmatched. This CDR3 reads CASSFTRTGGSTNEKLFF. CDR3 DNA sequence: TGTGCCAGCAGCTTTACTCGGACAGGGGGCTCGACTAATGAAAAACTGTTTTTT. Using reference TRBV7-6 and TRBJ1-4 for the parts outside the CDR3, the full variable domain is GAGVSQSPRYKVTKRGQDVALRCDPISGHVSLYWYRQALGQGPEFLTYFNYEAQQDKSGLPNDRFSAERPEGSISTLTIQRTEQRDSAMYRCASSFTRTGGSTNEKLFFGSGTQLSVL.

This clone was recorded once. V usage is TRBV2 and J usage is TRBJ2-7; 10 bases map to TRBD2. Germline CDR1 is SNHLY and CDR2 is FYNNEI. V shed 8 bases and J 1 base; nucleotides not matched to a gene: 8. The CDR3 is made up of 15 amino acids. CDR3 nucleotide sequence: TGTGCCAGCGGATCCGGGACTAGCGAGTCCTACGAGCAGTACTTC. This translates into CASGSGTSESYEQYF.

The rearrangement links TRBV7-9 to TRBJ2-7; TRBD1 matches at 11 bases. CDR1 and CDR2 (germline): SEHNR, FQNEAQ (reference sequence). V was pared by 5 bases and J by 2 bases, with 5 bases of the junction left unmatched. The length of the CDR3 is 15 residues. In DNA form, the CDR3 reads TGTGCCAGCAGCCATTCGGGACAGGGGGCCTACGAGCAGTACTTC. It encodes CASSHSGQGAYEQYF.

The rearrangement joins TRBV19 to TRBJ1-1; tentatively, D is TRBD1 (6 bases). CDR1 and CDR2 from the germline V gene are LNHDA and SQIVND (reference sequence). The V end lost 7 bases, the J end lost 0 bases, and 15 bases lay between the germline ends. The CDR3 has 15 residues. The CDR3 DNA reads TGTGCCAGTAAGAAGGACAGTTCTTTGAACACTGAAGCTTTCTTT. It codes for CASKKDSSLNTEAFF.

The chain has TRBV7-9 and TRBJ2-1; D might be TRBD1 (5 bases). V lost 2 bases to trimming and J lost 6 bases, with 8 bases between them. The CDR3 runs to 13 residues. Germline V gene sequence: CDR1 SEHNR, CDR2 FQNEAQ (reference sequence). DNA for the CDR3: TGTGCCAGCAGCTTACACCAGGGCAATGAGCAGTTCTTC. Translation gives CASSLHQGNEQFF.

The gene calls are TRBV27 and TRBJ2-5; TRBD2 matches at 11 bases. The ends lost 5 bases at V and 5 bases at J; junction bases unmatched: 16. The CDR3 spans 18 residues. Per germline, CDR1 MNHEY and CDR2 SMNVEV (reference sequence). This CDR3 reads CASSPMTAGLAGRETQYF. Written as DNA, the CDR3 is TGTGCCAGCAGTCCTATGACGGCAGGACTAGCGGGTCGGGAGACCCAGTACTTC.